This record looks at one T cell receptor beta chain sequence and its context. This clonotype showed up many times. The antigen it recognizes is unknown. Base qualities are not provided; no much larger clone lies one nucleotide away. This entry comes from a study of T cells in Graves' hyperthyroidism and ophthalmopathy (dated 2019 in TCRdb). Background on the whole study: Peripheral blood samples were taken at the time of initial diagnosis, prior to any treatment. After sampling, hyperthyroidism patients received methimazole starting at 30 mg daily, and ophthalmopathy patients received high-dose intravenous methylprednisolone. To identify distinguishing TCR V-J signatures, a discovery cohort of about 95 patients was used, comprising some 45 with Graves' ophthalmopathy and under 60 with stable Graves' hyperthyroidism. Prospective prediction of ophthalmopathy was tested in an independent validation cohort consisting of under 20 hyperthyroidism patients and around 17 patients who later progressed to ophthalmopathy. Thyroid tissue and blood T-cell repertoires from roughly six Graves' hyperthyroidism patients were also compared in the study. The paper reports TCR Vbeta CDR3 sequencing of approximately 130 peripheral blood samples: some 44 ophthalmopathy, 75 to 80 hyperthyroidism and roughly 17 progressor patients. The 80 to 100 discovery patients were randomly divided into training and test sets at a 7:3 ratio. Results the study describes overall, beyond this receptor: In validation, progression to ophthalmopathy was predicted by the model with 65% to 71% sensitivity and approximately 78% specificity, a median of about 6.4 months before onset. No statistical method was used to fix the sample size in advance, and group allocation was not hidden from the investigators. Blood samples also contained most of the expanded thyroid clonotypes (frequency above 0.001), which suggests that blood repertoires may reflect thyroid immune responses. In cross-validation, a model built on a 13 V-J signature told ophthalmopathy apart from stable hyperthyroidism with 85% to 90% sensitivity and 81% to 82% specificity, and in testing the same model reached 80%/75%.

V loses 4 bases at its end and J loses 6 bases; junction bases beyond the gene matches: 9. Including the terminal cysteine and phenylalanine, the CDR3 comprises 16 residues. Only the CDR3 part of the read is kept: 48 bases, read in frame from the first base. Amplification of TCR beta CDR3 regions was carried out from RNA transcripts. The TCR CDR3 was subjected to a first round of RT-PCR using the HTBI primer set and the Qiagen OneStep RT-PCR kit. A second multiplex PCR round built the libraries, followed by size selection and purification. The libraries were sequenced on an Illumina HiSeq2000 using paired-end 100 bp reads. Processing in the source paper ran as follows. SOAPnuke was used to process the raw data, with reads discarded if the reads contained adapters or uncalled bases, had a mean Phred below 15, or lacked an exact constant-primer or identifier match. High-quality paired reads were merged using COPE v1.2.5, and each unique nucleotide sequence was defined as a clonotype. MiTCR v1.1 was used to align clonotypes to the IMGT TRBV, TRBD and TRBJ reference segments. Only V-J combinations with frequency above 0.0001, covering 99.2% of repertoires, were analysed. A TCS score was defined as the ratio between F50 (clonal expansion) and ExV (chaos), using BLOSUM62-based TCRdist between CDR3 peptides within each V-J. Welch's t-statistics and random forest reduced roughly 540 V-J features to 10 to 15, which were used in a naive Bayes classifier (R e1071). In-frame beta chains were kept once TCRdb had trimmed the public reads at Q25 with fastp and called clones with MiXCR. Each record represents a unique CDR3 protein, reported with the most common genes and DNA among its rows. These V and J calls originate from TCRdb's pipeline instead of the authors' own analysis. Here the sample has some 370,000 distinct CDR3 sequences; 17% occur a single time. The ten largest make up approximately 35% of the sample.

Hyperthyroidism patients were newly diagnosed, had a disease duration of under 2 months, and were aged 18 to 65 years. Patients with uncontrolled infections, other autoimmune diseases, pregnancy or lactation were excluded. Diagnoses were based on clinical symptoms, serum thyroxine and TRAb, thyroid ultrasound and orbital computed tomography. Blood from progressor patients was collected at the time of first diagnosis with hyperthyroidism, before any ophthalmopathy symptoms had appeared. Ficoll-Paque density gradient centrifugation was used to isolate PBMCs from 8.5 to 10 ml of fresh peripheral blood. Patients classed as progressors first received a Graves' hyperthyroidism diagnosis and then went on to develop ophthalmopathy during follow-up. Total RNA was extracted using Trizol reagent, and RNA quality was assessed on an Agilent 2100 Bioanalyzer.

The TCR was taken from a young woman with Graves' hyperthyroidism that later progressed to Graves' ophthalmopathy. The sequence links TRBV12-3 or TRBV12-4 to TRBJ2-3; a stretch of 11 junction bases matches TRBD2. The material sequenced was blood. The nucleotide sequence reads as follows: TGTGCCAGCAGTTCAATAGCGGGGGGGCCAGCGGATACGCAGTATTTT. The encoded protein is CASSSIAGGPADTQYF.